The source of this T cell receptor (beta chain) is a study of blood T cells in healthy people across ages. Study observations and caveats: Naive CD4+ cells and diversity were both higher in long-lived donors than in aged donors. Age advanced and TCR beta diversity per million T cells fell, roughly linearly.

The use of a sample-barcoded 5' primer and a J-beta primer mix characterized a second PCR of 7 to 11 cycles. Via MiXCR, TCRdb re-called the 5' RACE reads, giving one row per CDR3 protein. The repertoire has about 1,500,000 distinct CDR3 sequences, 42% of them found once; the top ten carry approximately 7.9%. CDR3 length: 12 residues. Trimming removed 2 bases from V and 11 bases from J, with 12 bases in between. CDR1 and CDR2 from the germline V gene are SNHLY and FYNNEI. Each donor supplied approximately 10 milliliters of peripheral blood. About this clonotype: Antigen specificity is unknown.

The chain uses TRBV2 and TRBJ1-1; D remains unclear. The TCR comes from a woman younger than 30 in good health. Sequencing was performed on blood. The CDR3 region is CASSETWLIAFF. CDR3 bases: TGTGCCAGCAGTGAAACCTGGTTGATCGCTTTCTTT.